This T cell receptor (beta chain) originates from a study of blood T cell repertoires in COVID-19. Study-wide context: Sites across the United States, Italy and Spain contributed samples from acute and convalescent COVID-19.

The CDR3 runs to 15 residues. Germline-derived CDR1 and CDR2 are SNHLY and FYNNEI. Trimming took 6 bases from V and 1 from J; bases not matched to a gene: 6. The count of this clone is one. Some clones are missing from TCRdb's copy, which holds only in-frame ones; the method was immunoSEQ multiplex PCR. The sample holds approximately 290,000 clones, about 80% seen once. The sequencing input was peripheral blood. The source of this sequence is a person between 65 and 80 years old with COVID-19, enrolled during active disease. The rearrangement links TRBV2 to TRBJ1-5, with 7 positions matching TRBD1. The CDR3 loop reads CASRGGGTSNQPQHF. CDR3 coding DNA: TGTGCCAGCAGAGGAGGGGGCACAAGCAATCAGCCCCAGCATTTT.